The entry that follows covers one T cell receptor beta chain sequence. This specimen belongs to a study of patients and donors after allogeneic stem cell transplantation. This CDR3 comprises 12 residues. V lost 4 bases and J lost 14, with 17 bases in between. The germline V gene has CDR1 MGHDK and CDR2 SYGVNS. TCRdb reanalysed the RT-PCR reads using MiXCR and keeps one entry per CDR3 protein. The data contain roughly 960,000 distinct CDR3 sequences, over 15% of them singletons. This sequence originates from a human donor who was either an allogeneic HSCT recipient or a stem cell or donor lymphocyte infusion donor (not recorded which). It is not recorded whose cells these are; they may come from a transplant donor. The sample consisted of blood, either unsorted or a sorted T cell fraction (not recorded which). The V gene is TRBV25-1, the J gene TRBJ1-2; possibly TRBD1 for D (6 bases). Here the CDR3 DNA reads TGTGCCAGCAGTGGGGGGGGGCAGAAGGAGACCTTC. As protein: CASSGGGQKETF.